These 5 T cell receptor beta chains were all obtained from the same sample, sequenced in a study of OX40 agonist ivuxolimab in advanced cancers. The data were produced by immunoSEQ multiplex PCR, yet TCRdb's version contains in-frame clones alone and is incomplete. Counted here are some 97,000 clones, about nine tenths occurring once; the ten biggest clones make up 0.31%. Sequencing was performed on CD4+ or CD8+ T cells sorted from blood, taken in a trial of the OX40 agonist ivuxolimab. These receptors came from an adult with an advanced solid tumor such as melanoma, head and neck, liver or kidney cancer.

The chain is built from TRBV7-9 and TRBJ1-1; D is unclear. The CDR3 extends over 13 amino acids. Germline V gene sequence: CDR1 SEHNR, CDR2 FQNEAQ (reference sequence). The V end was cut by 7 bases, the J end by 7 bases, with 16 bases between. The CDR3 DNA reads as TGTGCCAGCACCCTTGGGCAGGCCAATGAAGCTTTCTTT. Its translation: CASTLGQANEAFF.

This clone was recorded only once. The chain has TRBV4-3 and TRBJ1-1, with unresolved D. The ends were cut back, 0 bases at V and 2 bases at J, with 16 bases in the middle. The CDR3 runs to 17 residues. Germline V gene sequence: CDR1 LGHNA, CDR2 YSLEER. The CDR3 reads CASSQEPRPKDNTEAFF. Here the CDR3 DNA reads TGCGCCAGCAGCCAAGAACCCCGACCGAAAGATAACACTGAAGCTTTCTTT.

V is TRBV7-2 and J is TRBJ1-5, with 10 bases aligning to TRBD1. Germline trimming cut 5 bases from V and 4 bases from J; bases unmatched to any gene: 8. CDR1 is SGHTA and CDR2 is FQGNSA in the germline V gene. CDR3 length: 16 amino acids. The CDR3 coding sequence is TGTGCCAGCAGCCGGATGACAGGGGGCCAAAATCAGCCCCAGCATTTT. Protein product: CASSRMTGGQNQPQHF.

V and J are TRBV19 and TRBJ1-2; D might be TRBD1 (6 bases). The CDR3 consists of 11 residues. CDR1 and CDR2 from the germline V gene are LNHDA and SQIVND (reference sequence). Deletions cut 4 bases from V and 9 bases from J, with 9 bases between. CDR3 sequence reads: CASSTRDSYTF. In DNA, the CDR3 is TGTGCCAGTAGTACGAGGGACAGCTACACCTTC.

V usage is TRBV7-8 and J usage is TRBJ2-3, with D perhaps matching TRBD2 (5 bases). The V end was cut by 3 bases, the J end by 0 bases, with 13 bases between. Germline loops: CDR1 SGHVS, CDR2 FQNEAQ. CDR3 size: 16 residues. CDR3 nucleotide sequence: TGTGCCAGCAGCTTCGGAGAGGGCGAGAGCACAGATACGCAGTATTTT. Amino acid sequence: CASSFGEGESTDTQYF.